This TCR beta chain came from a study of PD-L1 blockade in urothelial cancer. Study background: Blood-derived samples held a median about 130,000 T cells.

About this clone: As yet, its antigen is unknown.

Clones were read by immunoSEQ multiplex PCR, and TCRdb kept only the in-frame ones, dropping some. Here the sample spans around 80,000 clones, under 95% being singletons. The study's findings and limits: TCR clonality was measured in pretreatment peripheral blood. Clonality below the median predicted better survival.

Trimming pared 1 base from V and 3 bases from J, leaving 6 bases between. Per the germline V gene, CDR1 is SEHNR and CDR2 is FQNEAQ (reference sequence). This CDR3 has 14 residues. Time point described: peripheral blood 6 weeks after treatment start. The clonotype originates from an elderly woman with urothelial cancer. This sequence joins TRBV7-9 and TRBJ1-4; D unclear. The sample in question was PBMCs, obtained around atezolizumab (anti-PD-L1) treatment. This chain's CDR3 is CASSLGAANEKLFF. CDR3 nucleotides: TGTGCCAGCAGCTTAGGAGCGGCTAATGAAAAACTGTTTTTT.